The 15 T cell receptor beta chains presented below share a single source sample, sequenced in a study of T cells in Graves' hyperthyroidism and ophthalmopathy. The source material, RNA transcripts, was used to amplify TCR beta CDR3 regions. Initially, a first-round RT-PCR of the TCR CDR3 employed the HTBI primer set. TCRdb redid the calling of the multiplex PCR reads with MiXCR, one entry per CDR3 protein. The repertoire holds approximately 590,000 distinct CDR3 sequences, with less than 20% as singletons. Sequencing was performed on blood. The source of these receptors is a woman in her twenties or thirties with Graves' hyperthyroidism.

The sample holds a few counts of this clonotype. This rearrangement joins TRBV7-2 to TRBJ2-1; D unclear. The CDR3 is made up of 14 amino acids. V shed 3 bases and J shed 6 bases, with 12 bases lying between them. The germline CDR1 and CDR2 sequences are SGHTA and FQGNSA. The CDR3 sequence is CASSFPARSNEQFF. The CDR3 DNA follows: TGTGCCAGCAGCTTTCCCGCCCGGAGCAATGAGCAGTTCTTC.

This clonotype has at least ten counts. The chain couples TRBV28 to TRBJ2-7; D not resolved. Germline lookup yields CDR1 MDHEN and CDR2 SYDVKM. The V gene lost 2 bases and the J gene lost 3 bases, with 5 bases spanning the gap. The length of the CDR3 is 12 residues. The CDR3 sequence is CASSLLLYEQYF. The CDR3 region has the DNA TGTGCCAGCAGTTTACTCCTCTACGAGCAGTACTTC. The full variable domain, with the rest looked up from reference TRBV28 and TRBJ2-7, is DVKVTQSSRYLVKRTGEKVFLECVQDMDHENMFWYRQDPGLGLRLIYFSYDVKMKEKGDIPEGYSVSREKKERFSLILESASTNQTSMYLCASSLLLYEQYFGPGTRLTVT.

In its sample, this clonotype was seen many times. This chain links TRBV6-5 with TRBJ1-1; maybe TRBD1 (5 bases). CDR1 and CDR2 from the germline V gene are MNHEY and SVGAGI. Trimming pared 0 bases from V and 7 bases from J, leaving 15 bases between. This CDR3 region has 15 residues. In DNA form, the CDR3 reads TGTGCCAGCAGTTACTCTTCGGGACCGTCGAGTGAAGCTTTCTTT. The encoded protein is CASSYSSGPSSEAFF.

The CDR3 is CASSQGGLAYEQFF. CDR3 in DNA: TGTGCCAGCAGCCAAGGGGGACTAGCGTATGAGCAGTTCTTC. The V gene is TRBV4-2, the J gene TRBJ2-1; 10 bases map to TRBD2. J was trimmed by 8 bases and V by 1 base; bases with no gene match: 2. The CDR3 is 14 residues long. CDR1 is LGHNA and CDR2 is YNFKEQ in the germline V gene.

The genes are TRBV11-2 and TRBJ2-7; D tentatively reads TRBD1 or TRBD2 (5 bases each). Trimming removed 3 bases at V and 2 bases at J, with 11 bases between. Germline-derived CDR1 and CDR2 are SGHAT and FQNNGV. The CDR3 contains 14 residues. CDR3 sequence reads: CASSLGPSTYEQYF. As DNA, the CDR3 is TGTGCCAGCAGCTTGGGACCTAGTACCTACGAGCAGTACTTC.

This chain joins TRBV7-9 and TRBJ1-1, with D possibly TRBD1 on 5 matching bases. The germline CDR1 and CDR2 sequences are SEHNR and FQNEAQ (reference sequence). The V end lost 0 bases, the J end lost 6 bases, and 11 bases lay between the germline ends. The length of the CDR3 is 14 residues. The CDR3 here is CASSLARQGPEAFF. CDR3 nucleotides: TGTGCCAGCAGCTTAGCGCGGCAGGGCCCTGAAGCTTTCTTT.

This clonotype was counted many times. The chain couples TRBV30 to TRBJ2-7; D uncertain. Trimming took 3 bases from V and 6 from J, leaving 15 bases between them. CDR3 length: 13 amino acids. Germline-derived CDR1 and CDR2 are GTSNPN and SVGIG (reference sequence). The CDR3 DNA reads as TGTGCCTGGAGCTCCGGACCCACCCTCGAGCAGTACTTC. Its protein is CAWSSGPTLEQYF.

The sample holds many counts of this clonotype. V usage is TRBV24-1 and J usage is TRBJ2-5, with TRBD2 identical over 11 bases. Germline trimming cut 3 bases from V and 4 bases from J; bases unmatched to any gene: 6. The V gene's germline CDR1 is KGHDR and CDR2 SFDVKD. This CDR3 region has 16 residues. This chain's CDR3 is CATSDPITSGRETQYF. CDR3 sequence (DNA): TGTGCCACCAGTGATCCCATAACTAGCGGGAGAGAGACCCAGTACTTC.

This clonotype occurred a few times. The V and J genes are TRBV7-9 and TRBJ1-1; no definite D call. The CDR3 length is 15 residues. V lost 2 bases, J lost 0 bases, and 10 bases lay in between. The V gene's germline CDR1 is SEHNR and CDR2 FQNEAQ (reference sequence). The CDR3 is CASSLHLGLNTEAFF. In DNA, the CDR3 is TGTGCCAGCAGCTTACATCTGGGATTGAACACTGAAGCTTTCTTT.

Only a few counts were recorded for this clonotype. The V and J genes are TRBV30 and TRBJ2-7, with 10 bases aligning to TRBD1. Trimming cost V 4 bases and J 4 bases; bases outside gene matches: 10. Germline lookup yields CDR1 GTSNPN and CDR2 SVGIG (reference sequence). The CDR3 is 15 amino acids. The CDR3 sequence: CAWKDRGQGSYEQYF. CDR3 in DNA: TGTGCCTGGAAAGACCGGGGACAGGGGTCTTACGAGCAGTACTTC.

This clonotype was seen more than once but under ten times. This chain joins TRBV14 and TRBJ2-3; 10 nucleotides line up with TRBD2. CDR3 length equals 15 residues. Unmatched junction bases numbered 8, after V lost 6 bases and J lost 5 bases. Germline V gene lookup returns CDR1 SGHDN and CDR2 FVKESK. The CDR3 nucleotides read TGTGCCAGCAGTCCGGAGCGGGAGGGCCGAGATACGCAGTATTTT. This gives the protein CASSPEREGRDTQYF.

This clonotype was seen at least ten times. The chain combines TRBV7-2 with TRBJ2-1; 7 nucleotides match TRBD1. The V gene end was trimmed by 6 bases and the J gene end by 1 base; junction bases not matched to a gene: 12. The length of the CDR3 is 17 residues. Germline CDR1 and CDR2: SGHTA and FQGNSA. The CDR3 sequence is CASRTEEGAPSYNEQFF. In nucleotides, the CDR3 is TGTGCCAGCAGAACAGAAGAGGGGGCCCCTTCCTACAATGAGCAGTTCTTC.

Many counts were recorded for this clonotype. The chain is built from TRBV6-1 and TRBJ2-7; D perhaps matches TRBD2 (6 bases). CDR1 is MNHNS, CDR2 SASEGT, per germline. Trimming stripped 3 bases from V and 6 bases from J, with 18 bases between. The CDR3 contains 15 residues. CDR3 loop: CASSDSGDSKFEQYF. Written as DNA, the CDR3 is TGTGCCAGCAGTGATTCGGGGGACTCCAAGTTCGAGCAGTACTTC.

As to this clonotype: A read error may be the cause here, since a much bigger clone is one base away. V usage is TRBV12-5 and J usage is TRBJ2-7; maybe TRBD2 (5 bases). This CDR3 is built from 15 residues. Germline-derived CDR1 and CDR2 are LGHNT and FRNRAP. The DNA of the CDR3 is TGTGCTAGTGGGATTCGAGGGAAAGCCGTCTACGGGCAGTACTTC. Amino acid sequence: CASGIRGKAVYGQYF.

The chain couples TRBV30 to TRBJ1-2, with D unresolved. Germline V gives CDR1 GTSNPN, CDR2 SVGIG (reference sequence). The CDR3 runs 16 residues. Trimming removed 2 bases from V and 4 bases from J, with 20 bases in between. The CDR3 region is CAWSPLRAARPYGYTF. The CDR3 DNA sequence: TGTGCCTGGAGTCCCCTGAGGGCAGCGCGCCCCTATGGCTACACCTTC.